This TCR beta chain was profiled in a study of blood T cell repertoires in COVID-19. Assay: immunoSEQ multiplex PCR; the TCRdb copy retains only in-frame clones and omits some. The repertoire holds roughly 250,000 clones, with 75% to 90% as singletons. CDR1 is SEHNR and CDR2 is FQNEAQ in the germline V gene (reference sequence). The ends lost 6 bases at V and 5 bases at J; junction bases unmatched: 5. The CDR3 is 14 residues long. Sequencing was carried out using peripheral blood. The chain carries TRBV7-9 and TRBJ1-4, with TRBD1 matching over 8 bases. This sequence was found in a man aged 30 to 39 with acute or convalescent COVID-19. DNA of the CDR3: TGTGCCAGCAGTGCGGGACAGGCAAATGAAAAACTGTTTTTT. Translated: CASSAGQANEKLFF.